The entry that follows covers one T cell receptor (beta chain) sequence. The antigen remains undetermined. The sample contains more than one DNA sequence encoding this CDR3. This sample stems from a study of CD8+ T cells in alopecia areata. General observations from the study: Besides other cells, scalp samples also yield sequences of resident alphabeta T cells from normal skin. Clonality in lesional scalp, especially alopecia totalis/universalis, exceeded that of normal scalp. Against the mouse data, patients shared TCRs less clearly, possibly for HLA reasons.

This CDR3 is 13 amino acids long. Per germline, CDR1 SQVTM and CDR2 ANQGSEA. Trimming pared 5 bases from V and 0 bases from J, leaving 9 bases between. Reverse transcription of extracted RNA yielded cDNA, which provided the sequencing template. Method: immunoSEQ multiplex PCR; TCRdb's copy keeps in-frame clones and lacks some. The sample has approximately 180,000 clones; over 55% are singletons. The rearrangement joins TRBV29-1 to TRBJ2-3, with D maybe TRBD1 (7 bases). The clonotype comes from a human donor with alopecia areata. Here the sequenced sample was CD4+ T cells sorted from blood, taken at week 0. CDR3 nucleotide sequence: TGCAGCGTTTCAGGGGGGAGCACAGATACGCAGTATTTT. It specifies CSVSGGSTDTQYF.